These 5 T cell receptor beta chains came from one sample sequenced in a study of neurological immune-mediated disorders. Time point of the sample: longitudinal time-point 1 (baseline). Each CDR3 protein is one row after TCRdb ran MiXCR on the 5' RACE reads. The data show tens of thousands of distinct CDR3 sequences, approximately 14% seen once. The sample was PBMCs. Receptor source: a female donor with HTLV-1-associated myelopathy (HAM/TSP).

The table lists this clonotype with many counts. The chain combines TRBV20-1 with TRBJ2-2; TRBD2 agrees at 7 bases. Unmatched junction bases numbered 15, after V lost 8 bases and J lost 6 bases. The germline V gene has CDR1 DFQATT and CDR2 SNEGSKA (reference sequence). The CDR3 spans 15 residues. CDR3 in amino acids: CSTQRGARGAGELFF. In DNA, the CDR3 is TGCAGTACCCAGCGGGGAGCGCGGGGAGCCGGGGAGCTGTTTTTT.

This clonotype turned up a few times. The chain couples TRBV12-3 or TRBV12-4 to TRBJ1-5; D possibly corresponds to TRBD1 (5 bases). This CDR3 has 15 amino acids. The germline V and J ends were trimmed by 1 base and 5 bases, with 12 bases remaining between them. CDR3 residues: CASSLGGTHDQPQHF. The CDR3, as DNA: TGTGCCAGCAGTTTAGGGGGGACTCATGATCAGCCCCAGCATTTT.

This clonotype was detected many times. The rearrangement links TRBV10-3 to TRBJ2-5, with 9 nucleotides matching TRBD2. The junction had 6 bases not matched to a gene; V was cut back by 6 bases and J by 4 bases. This CDR3 region has 14 residues. CDR1 ENHRY and CDR2 SYGVKD come from the germline V gene. Written as DNA, the CDR3 is TGTGCCATCAGCTTAGCGGGGGAGGGAGAGACCCAGTACTTC. It codes for CAISLAGEGETQYF.

Regarding this clonotype: Just one base apart from a much larger clone, this may be a read error. The V and J genes are TRBV5-1 and TRBJ2-1, with TRBD2 matching 10 bases. Germline assignment: CDR1 SGHRS and CDR2 YFSETQ. The CDR3 runs 15 residues. CDR3 sequence reads: CTSRLAGGTYNEQFF. The CDR3 DNA sequence: TGCACCAGCAGGTTAGCGGGGGGAACCTACAATGAGCAGTTCTTC.

This clonotype has just a few counts. A read error may explain this, as a much larger clone is one base away. V is TRBV7-3 and J is TRBJ2-6; D is unclear. CDR3 length equals 16 residues. V was clipped by 5 bases and J by 4 bases, with 15 bases between them. The germline V gene has CDR1 SGHTA and CDR2 FQGTGA. As DNA, the CDR3 is TGTGCCAGCAGCCCGCGCTGGGTAGCCGGGGCCAACGTCCTGACTTTC. Protein: CASSPRWVAGANVLTF.